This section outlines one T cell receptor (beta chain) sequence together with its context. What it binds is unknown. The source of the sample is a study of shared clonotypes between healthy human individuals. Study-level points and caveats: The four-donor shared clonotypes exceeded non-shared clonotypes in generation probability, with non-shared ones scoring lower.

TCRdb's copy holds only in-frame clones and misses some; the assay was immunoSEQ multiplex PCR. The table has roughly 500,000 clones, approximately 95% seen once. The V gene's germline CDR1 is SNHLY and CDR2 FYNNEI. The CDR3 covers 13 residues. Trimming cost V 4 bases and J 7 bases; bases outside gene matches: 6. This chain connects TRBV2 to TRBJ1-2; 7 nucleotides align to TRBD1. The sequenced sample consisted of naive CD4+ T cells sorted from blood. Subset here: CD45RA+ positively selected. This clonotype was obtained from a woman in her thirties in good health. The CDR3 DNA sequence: TGTGCCAGCAGTGTCCGGGACAGTTCTGGCTACACCTTC. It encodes CASSVRDSSGYTF.